The rows below give T cell receptor beta chains drawn from one sample of a study of blood T cells in healthy people across ages. TCRdb re-analysed the 5' RACE reads in MiXCR, keeping a single row per CDR3 protein. The repertoire holds hundreds of thousands of distinct CDR3 sequences, about 25% seen once, with 9.4% in the top ten. These data were also reused for a study on T cells of mothers and their children.

Sequencing was carried out using blood. These receptors were taken from a boy aged 5-17 years in good health. CDR3s include the opening cysteine and the closing phenylalanine or tryptophan. The D gene is left open where the match is weak. A clone size is listed for some rows: how often the clone was seen (once, few, many), or a class if it is expanded.

>TRBJ2-1|TRBD2|12|TRBV10-3|.
CAAGLAGFEQFF
TGTGCCGCGGGACTAGCGGGGTTTGAGCAGTTCTTC
>TRBJ2-7|.|14|TRBV10-3|.
CAINAEEKKYEQYF
TGTGCCATCAACGCAGAAGAAAAAAAATACGAGCAGTACTTC
>TRBJ2-1|.|14|TRBV9|.
CASSVASVGNEQFF
TGTGCCAGCAGCGTAGCTAGCGTGGGAAATGAGCAGTTCTTC
>TRBJ2-1|TRBD1|12|TRBV27|once
CASGQGRNEQFF
TGTGCCAGCGGACAGGGAAGGAATGAGCAGTTCTTC
>TRBJ2-2|.|12|TRBV12-3/TRBV12-4|.
CASMFRAGELFF
TGTGCCAGCATGTTCCGGGCAGGGGAGCTGTTTTTT
>TRBJ2-3|TRBD1|13|TRBV7-3|.
CASSITDREQQYF
TGTGCCAGCAGCATTACCGACAGGGAACAGCAGTATTTT
>TRBJ2-1|TRBD1|16|TRBV27|few
CASSLILGQGRGEQFF
TGTGCCAGCAGTTTGATCTTGGGACAGGGGCGAGGTGAGCAGTTCTTC
>TRBJ1-2|.|14|TRBV5-1|few
CASSSGTFSYGYTF
TGCGCCAGCAGCTCGGGGACATTTAGCTATGGCTACACCTTC
>TRBJ2-7|TRBD2|15|TRBV7-2|.
CASSLGAGGDYEQYF
TGTGCCAGCAGCTTAGGTGCGGGAGGGGACTACGAGCAGTACTTC
>TRBJ2-5|.|18|TRBV6-6|few
CASSYGRALARVGETQYF
TGTGCCAGCAGTTACGGCCGGGCTCTTGCGCGGGTAGGGGAGACCCAGTACTTC
>TRBJ1-2|.|14|TRBV7-9|.
CASSLLSGEDGYTF
TGTGCCAGCAGCTTACTTTCGGGGGAGGATGGCTACACCTTC
>TRBJ1-1|.|13|TRBV11-2|.
CASRVQGNTEAFF
TGTGCCAGCAGGGTCCAGGGGAACACTGAAGCTTTCTTT
>TRBJ2-5|.|14|TRBV4-3|few
CASSQVITQETQYF
TGCGCCAGCAGCCAAGTGATTACCCAAGAGACCCAGTACTTC
>TRBJ1-6|TRBD1|14|TRBV28|.
CTSSLQGYNSPLHF
TGTACCAGCAGTTTACAGGGGTATAATTCACCCCTCCACTTT
>TRBJ2-1|.|11|TRBV9|.
CASSGSREQFF
TGTGCCAGCAGCGGTAGTCGAGAGCAGTTCTTC
>TRBJ1-1|.|15|TRBV7-9|.
CASSPSQNSLTEAFF
TGTGCCAGCAGCCCGTCCCAGAACTCCCTCACTGAAGCTTTCTTT
>TRBJ2-7|.|15|TRBV4-1|few
CASTPGSPKDYEQYF
TGCGCCAGCACCCCGGGGTCCCCGAAGGACTACGAGCAGTACTTC
>TRBJ2-2|.|13|TRBV19|few
CASSPQVGGELFF
TGTGCCAGTAGTCCCCAAGTTGGCGGGGAGCTGTTTTTT
>TRBJ2-4|.|16|TRBV4-2|.
CASSPSVGAGKNIQYF
TGTGCCAGCAGCCCTTCCGTGGGGGCGGGCAAAAACATTCAGTACTTC
>TRBJ1-1|.|15|TRBV6-2/TRBV6-3|.
CASSYYRGRATEAFF
TGTGCCAGCAGTTACTATCGGGGGCGGGCGACTGAAGCTTTCTTT
>TRBJ2-1|.|13|TRBV7-3|few
CASSYGLTNEQFF
TGTGCCAGCAGCTACGGACTAACTAATGAGCAGTTCTTC
>TRBJ1-2|.|15|TRBV6-6|.
CASSRTGTHTYGYTF
TGTGCCAGCAGTCGTACCGGGACACACACATATGGCTACACCTTC
>TRBJ2-3|TRBD2|21|TRBV25-1|few
CASSQNPESGRTPIDTDTQYF
TGTGCCAGCAGCCAAAACCCCGAGAGCGGGAGAACCCCTATAGACACAGATACGCAGTATTTT
>TRBJ2-5|TRBD1|18|TRBV9|few
CASSVGIRGRGSEETQYF
TGTGCCAGCAGCGTAGGAATACGGGGCAGGGGGTCGGAAGAGACCCAGTACTTC
>TRBJ2-5|.|15|TRBV20-1|few
CSASGGRAPQETQYF
TGCAGTGCTAGCGGGGGCCGCGCCCCCCAGGAGACCCAGTACTTC
>TRBJ2-2|.|14|TRBV14|.
CASSPGLVVGELFF
TGTGCCAGCAGTCCAGGTTTGGTCGTCGGGGAGCTGTTTTTT
>TRBJ1-4|.|16|TRBV5-1|few
CASSSSGTPANEKLFF
TGCGCCAGCAGCTCATCAGGGACTCCGGCTAATGAAAAACTGTTTTTT
>TRBJ2-5|.|14|TRBV7-2|.
CASSLLSGEETQYF
TGTGCCAGCAGCTTATTAAGCGGCGAAGAGACCCAGTACTTC
>TRBJ1-3|TRBD1|15|TRBV29-1|.
CSVSTGVDYGNTIYF
TGCAGCGTTTCGACAGGGGTTGATTATGGAAACACCATATATTTT
>TRBJ1-4|.|14|TRBV10-3|few
CAISEGVANEKLFF
TGTGCCATCAGTGAGGGGGTCGCTAATGAAAAACTGTTTTTT
>TRBJ1-4|.|13|TRBV3-1|.
CASTAGINEKLFF
TGTGCCAGCACCGCGGGGATTAATGAAAAACTGTTTTTT
>TRBJ1-3|.|11|TRBV12-5|few
CASARGNTIYF
TGTGCTAGTGCCCGAGGAAACACCATATATTTT
>TRBJ1-1|.|15|TRBV11-2|few
CASSLERASNTEAFF
TGTGCCAGCAGCTTAGAGAGGGCTTCGAACACTGAAGCTTTCTTT
>TRBJ2-7|TRBD1|14|TRBV9|few
CASSDSTGGHEQYF
TGTGCCAGCAGCGACTCGACAGGGGGGCACGAGCAGTACTTC
>TRBJ2-4|.|15|TRBV29-1|few
CSVRTLLGTKNIQYF
TGCAGCGTCCGGACCCTTCTCGGAACCAAAAACATTCAGTACTTC
>TRBJ2-5|TRBD2|13|TRBV20-1|few
CSAPEAGVETQYF
TGCAGTGCTCCCGAAGCGGGAGTTGAGACCCAGTACTTC
>TRBJ2-3|.|15|TRBV29-1|.
CSVDTRDPYTDTQYF
TGCAGCGTTGATACCAGGGACCCCTACACAGATACGCAGTATTTT
>TRBJ1-3|.|15|TRBV7-2|.
CASSPDTSSGNTIYF
TGTGCCAGCAGCCCCGACACAAGCTCTGGAAACACCATATATTTT
>TRBJ2-7|.|13|TRBV14|.
CASSQDNRNEQYF
TGTGCCAGCAGCCAAGATAATCGGAACGAGCAGTACTTC
>TRBJ2-6|TRBD1|15|TRBV5-1|.
CASRRTGSGANVLTF
TGCGCCAGCAGGCGGACAGGGTCTGGGGCCAACGTCCTGACTTTC
>TRBJ2-5|.|13|TRBV29-1|.
CSVLGDTGETQYF
TGCAGCGTATTAGGTGATACGGGAGAGACCCAGTACTTC
>TRBJ2-5|TRBD2|16|TRBV7-9|few
CASSPGRGILRETQYF
TGTGCCAGCAGCCCAGGGCGGGGGATCCTTCGAGAGACCCAGTACTTC
>TRBJ2-1|.|19|TRBV7-2|few
CASSLARLGGLTPLNEQFF
TGTGCCAGCAGCTTAGCGCGTCTCGGAGGACTGACCCCCCTCAATGAGCAGTTCTTC
>TRBJ2-5|TRBD2|15|TRBV27|.
CASSLFGGGKETRYF
TGTGCCAGCAGTTTATTCGGGGGAGGGAAAGAGACCCGGTACTTC
>TRBJ1-6|.|16|TRBV27|.
CASSLSGGAYNSPLHF
TGTGCCAGCAGTTTATCTGGGGGCGCGTATAATTCACCCCTCCACTTT
>TRBJ1-4|.|15|TRBV7-9|.
CASSPWSGGHEKLFF
TGTGCCAGCAGCCCATGGTCTGGGGGTCACGAAAAACTGTTTTTT
>TRBJ2-2|.|15|TRBV10-3|.
CAISEGDRYTGELFF
TGTGCCATCAGTGAGGGAGACAGGTACACCGGGGAGCTGTTTTTT
>TRBJ1-1|TRBD1|14|TRBV20-1|few
CSAKRLLRTGEAFF
TGCAGTGCTAAAAGATTATTGAGGACAGGGGAGGCTTTCTTT
>TRBJ2-6|TRBD1|19|TRBV6-5|.
CASSYGTGLYPGGANVLTF
TGTGCCAGCAGTTACGGGACAGGACTCTACCCCGGGGGGGCCAACGTCCTGACTTTC
>TRBJ1-1|.|14|TRBV27|.
CASSYTIQVSEAFF
TGTGCCAGCTCTTATACCATCCAGGTTTCTGAAGCTTTCTTT
>TRBJ2-7|.|15|TRBV6-5|few
CASSYSAGKPYEQYF
TGTGCCAGCAGTTATTCCGCAGGGAAACCCTACGAGCAGTACTTC
>TRBJ1-2|TRBD1|13|TRBV27|few
CASKNRGQYGYTF
TGTGCCAGCAAAAATAGGGGGCAGTATGGCTACACCTTC
>TRBJ2-1|.|14|TRBV7-3|.
CASSSAGALNEQFF
TGTGCCAGCAGCTCCGCAGGGGCCCTCAATGAGCAGTTCTTC
>TRBJ1-1|TRBD1|12|TRBV20-1|few
CSATTGDTEAFF
TGTAGTGCTACTACAGGGGACACTGAAGCTTTCTTT